This T cell receptor beta chain was observed in a study of T cell repertoires in cytomegalovirus infection. On the study more broadly: Recently identified HLA-C-restricted CMV epitopes and well-studied HLA-B-restricted CMV epitopes were used by the study. Public TCR beta signatures provided an indication of both CMV infection and a matching HLA type. Study-level results: CMV-specific TCR beta clonotypes restricted by HLA-C were the ones dominating the ex vivo response. Cumulative frequency of public TCR beta families picked out carriers of CMV plus the relevant HLA.

CDR3 size: 12 residues. The V and J ends lost 8 bases and 1 base respectively, with 8 bases between them. Using its own MiXCR run on the reads, TCRdb lists one record per CDR3 protein. The table includes hundreds of thousands of distinct CDR3 sequences, around 32% detected once. As concerns this clonotype: Its target is not known.

The receptor comes from a human donor in good health (CMV status not recorded). Some clones in this sample may be carry-over from other donors' samples. The chain is built from TRBV12-3 or TRBV12-4 and TRBJ2-5, with D unclear. The source material was cultured PBMCs, sampled from culture after CMV antigen stimulation. For the CDR3, the DNA is TGTGCCAGCGCTCGGGCCCAAGAGACCCAGTACTTC. Translated: CASARAQETQYF.